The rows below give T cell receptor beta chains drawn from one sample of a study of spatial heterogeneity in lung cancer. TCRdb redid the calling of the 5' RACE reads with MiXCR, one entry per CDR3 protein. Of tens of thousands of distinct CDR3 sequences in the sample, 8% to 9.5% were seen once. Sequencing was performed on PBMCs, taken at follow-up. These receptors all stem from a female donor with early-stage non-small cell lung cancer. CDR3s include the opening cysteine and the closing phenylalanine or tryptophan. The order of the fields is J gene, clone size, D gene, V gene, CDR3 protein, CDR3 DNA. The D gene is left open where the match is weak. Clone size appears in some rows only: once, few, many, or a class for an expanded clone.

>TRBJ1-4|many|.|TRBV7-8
CASRQASNEKLFF
TGTGCCAGCAGACAGGCCTCTAATGAAAAACTGTTTTTT
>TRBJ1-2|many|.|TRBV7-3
CASSPKPQDSYGYTF
TGTGCCAGCAGCCCTAAACCACAGGACTCTTATGGCTACACCTTC
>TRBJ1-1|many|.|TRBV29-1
CSGRVTGENTEAFF
TGCAGCGGCCGGGTCACAGGAGAGAACACTGAAGCTTTCTTT
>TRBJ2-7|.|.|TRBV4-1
CASSQDFRYEQYF
TGCGCCAGCAGCCAAGACTTTAGATACGAGCAGTACTTC
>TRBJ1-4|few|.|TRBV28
CASSLGGGRPNEKLFF
TGTGCCAGCAGTTTGGGTGGGGGGCGGCCTAATGAAAAACTGTTTTTT
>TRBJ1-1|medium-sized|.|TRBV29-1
CSVEVSGTAMNTEAFF
TGCAGCGTTGAAGTTTCTGGGACGGCCATGAACACTGAAGCTTTCTTT
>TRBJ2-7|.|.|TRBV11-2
CASSSIEGPRGEQYF
TGTGCCAGCAGCTCCATCGAGGGGCCCCGAGGAGAGCAGTACTTC
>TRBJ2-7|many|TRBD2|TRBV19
CASSILAGGYEQYF
TGTGCCAGTAGTATTTTGGCGGGAGGCTACGAGCAGTACTTC
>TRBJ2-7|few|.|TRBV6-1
CASSETDGSYEQYF
TGTGCCAGCAGTGAGACAGACGGCTCCTACGAGCAGTACTTC
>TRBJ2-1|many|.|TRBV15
CATSRGDTSNEQFF
TGTGCCACCAGCAGAGGAGACACGAGCAATGAGCAGTTCTTC
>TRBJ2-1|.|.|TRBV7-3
CASSHRSAIYEQFF
TGTGCCAGCAGCCACCGGTCCGCTATCTATGAGCAGTTCTTC
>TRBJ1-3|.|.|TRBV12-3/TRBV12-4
CARYGDSGNTIYF
TGTGCCCGCTACGGGGACTCTGGAAACACCATATATTTT
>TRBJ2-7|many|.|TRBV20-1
CSVGTSPSYEQYF
TGCAGTGTCGGGACTTCTCCCTCCTACGAGCAGTACTTC
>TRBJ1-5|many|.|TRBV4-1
CASSQTIQGLSNQPQHF
TGCGCCAGCAGCCAGACGATACAGGGCCTAAGCAATCAGCCCCAGCATTTT
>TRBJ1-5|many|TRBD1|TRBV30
CAWSGTAYSNQPQHF
TGTGCCTGGAGCGGGACAGCTTATAGCAATCAGCCCCAGCATTTT
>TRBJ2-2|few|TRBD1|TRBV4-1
CASSRYPGTGNTGELFF
TGCGCCAGCAGCCGTTATCCCGGGACAGGTAACACCGGGGAGCTGTTTTTT
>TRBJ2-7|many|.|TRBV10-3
CAISVSSYEQYF
TGTGCCATCAGTGTCTCCTCCTACGAGCAGTACTTC
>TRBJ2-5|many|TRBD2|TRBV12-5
CASGIRGSRTQYF
TGTGCTAGTGGAATTCGCGGGAGTCGGACCCAGTACTTC
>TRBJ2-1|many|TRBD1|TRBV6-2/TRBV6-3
CASSQRTGAQQFF
TGTGCCAGCAGCCAACGCACAGGGGCTCAGCAGTTCTTC
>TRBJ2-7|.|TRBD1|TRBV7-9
CASSSGTAFSYEQYF
TGTGCCAGCAGCTCCGGGACAGCCTTTTCCTACGAGCAGTACTTC
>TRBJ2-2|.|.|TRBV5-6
CASSLFGYIQTGELFF
TGTGCCAGCAGCTTGTTTGGATACATCCAGACCGGGGAGCTGTTTTTT
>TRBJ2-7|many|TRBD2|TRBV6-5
CASSYSASGNYEQYF
TGTGCCAGCAGTTACTCGGCTAGCGGAAACTACGAGCAGTACTTC
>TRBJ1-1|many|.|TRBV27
CASSRSLNTEAFF
TGTGCCAGCAGTAGGTCTTTGAACACTGAAGCTTTCTTT
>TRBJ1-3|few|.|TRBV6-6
CASREAGGNTIYF
TGTGCCAGCAGAGAAGCCGGAGGAAACACCATATATTTT
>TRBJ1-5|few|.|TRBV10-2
CASSDWGNSNQPQHF
TGCGCCAGCAGTGATTGGGGAAATAGCAATCAGCCCCAGCATTTT
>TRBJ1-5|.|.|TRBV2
CASSKGHGNQPQHF
TGTGCCAGCAGCAAAGGACACGGAAATCAGCCCCAGCATTTT
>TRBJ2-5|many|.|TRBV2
CASSRTGLAQETQYF
TGTGCCAGCAGTCGGACGGGATTAGCCCAAGAGACCCAGTACTTC
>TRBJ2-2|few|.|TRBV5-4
CASSTPYRENTGELFF
TGTGCCAGCAGCACTCCTTACAGGGAGAACACCGGGGAGCTGTTTTTT
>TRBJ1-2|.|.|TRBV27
CASSLSGGYPGDYGYTF
TGTGCCAGCAGTTTATCGGGGGGGTACCCGGGCGACTATGGCTACACCTTC
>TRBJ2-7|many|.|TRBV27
CASRLSWDGPYEQYF
TGTGCCAGCAGACTTAGCTGGGACGGACCCTACGAGCAGTACTTC
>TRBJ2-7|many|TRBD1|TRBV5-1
CASSADGTGRYEQYF
TGCGCCAGCAGCGCGGACGGGACAGGACGCTACGAGCAGTACTTC
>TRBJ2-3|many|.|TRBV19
CASATQIGDTQYF
TGTGCCAGCGCAACCCAGATTGGAGATACGCAGTATTTT
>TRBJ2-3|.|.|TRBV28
CASALGGTVDTQYF
TGTGCCAGCGCTTTAGGCGGGACGGTCGATACGCAGTATTTT
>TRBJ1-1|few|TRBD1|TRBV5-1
CASSLAIERGQTEAFF
TGCGCCAGCAGCTTGGCCATTGAAAGGGGGCAGACTGAAGCTTTCTTT
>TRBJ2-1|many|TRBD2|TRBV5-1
CASSSGLAYNEQFF
TGCGCCAGCAGCTCAGGACTAGCCTACAATGAGCAGTTCTTC
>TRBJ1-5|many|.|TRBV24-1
CATSDASYSNQPQHF
TGTGCCACCAGTGATGCATCTTATAGCAATCAGCCCCAGCATTTT
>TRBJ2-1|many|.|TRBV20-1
CSAWTAGYEQFF
TGCAGTGCTTGGACTGCCGGCTATGAGCAGTTCTTC
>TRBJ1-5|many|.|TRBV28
CASSLGQVDQPQHF
TGTGCCAGCAGTTTGGGGCAGGTGGATCAGCCCCAGCATTTT
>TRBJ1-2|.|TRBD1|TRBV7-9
CASSLLGQRNYGYTF
TGTGCCAGCAGCTTGTTGGGACAGCGAAACTATGGCTACACCTTC
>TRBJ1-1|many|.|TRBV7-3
CASSLMANTEAFF
TGTGCCAGCAGCTTAATGGCGAACACTGAAGCTTTCTTT
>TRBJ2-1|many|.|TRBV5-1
CASSFQSSYNEQFF
TGCGCCAGCAGCTTCCAAAGCTCCTACAATGAGCAGTTCTTC
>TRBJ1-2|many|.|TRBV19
CASRPWTESGGYTF
TGTGCCAGTAGGCCCTGGACGGAGTCGGGGGGCTACACCTTC